This T cell receptor beta chain comes out of a study of blood T cell repertoires in COVID-19. Overall study context: Material from acute and convalescent COVID-19 was sourced from the United States, Italy and Spain. Sample material is recorded as cDNA or gDNA derived from T cells, B-cell-depleted T cells, or PBMCs.

Original data processing: Quantification of nucleated cells was approximated via reference gene primer amplification. Profiling relied on immunoSEQ multiplex PCR, and the TCRdb table lists in-frame clones only, not all of them. The V and J calls and clone size are taken from that table; D and trimming were inferred from the DNA. The sample records some 150,000 clones, 80% to 90% being singletons. V shed 5 bases and J shed 5 bases, with 22 bases lying between them. The CDR3 extends over 17 amino acids. Germline lookup yields CDR1 KGHDR and CDR2 SFDVKD. The receptor was derived from a human donor in a cohort sampled during active COVID-19. The source material was peripheral blood. This sequence joins TRBV24-1 and TRBJ2-3; maybe TRBD1 (7 bases). The CDR3 region is CATSAGARGVMRDTQYF. CDR3 nucleotide sequence: TGTGCCACCAGTGCCGGCGCCAGGGGGGTGATGAGAGATACGCAGTATTTT.